Presented here are 10 T cell receptor beta chains from one specimen sequenced in a study of blood T cell repertoires in COVID-19 (dated by TCRdb to 2019 to 2021). The library was made by the immunoSEQ multiplex PCR assay. Entries here come from immuneACCESS through TCRdb and include only in-frame sequences with V and J called. Some clones fail to appear in such tables; in the studies checked, an unresolved V gene covers under half of the shortfall, and the cause of the remainder is unknown. This sample lists approximately 400,000 clones; more than 80% were detected once. Roughly 1.2% of the sample is taken by the ten largest. Sequenced sample: peripheral blood. Receptor source: a middle-aged man with acute or convalescent COVID-19.

The chain combines TRBV7-8 with TRBJ1-6; D gene ambiguous. This CDR3 comprises 13 residues. V lost 2 bases to trimming and J lost 9 bases, with 8 bases between them. CDR1 is SGHVS, CDR2 FQNEAQ, per germline. CDR3 bases: TGTGCCAGCAGCTTAACGGCAGGTTCACCCCTCCACTTT. Encoded protein: CASSLTAGSPLHF.

With respect to this clone: At the DNA level, this CDR3 is encoded by other sequences in the same sample as well. The genes are TRBV28 and TRBJ2-3, with 12 bases lining up with TRBD2. Unmatched junction bases numbered 1, after V lost 5 bases and J lost 1 base. CDR1 is MDHEN, CDR2 SYDVKM, per germline. The CDR3 has 15 amino acids. CDR3 region: CASSLAGGGTDTQYF. The CDR3 nucleotides are TGTGCCAGCAGTCTAGCGGGAGGGGGCACAGATACGCAGTATTTT.

CDR3 sequence (DNA): TGTGCCAGCAGCACTACTGCACAGGGCCATTACTCTGGAAACACCATATATTTT. It encodes CASSTTAQGHYSGNTIYF. The chain employs TRBV21-1 and TRBJ1-3; TRBD1 is taken as the D call from the table, unchecked against the DNA. TRBV21-1 is deemed a pseudogene. This CDR3 comprises 18 residues.

This clone was recorded a few times. V and J are TRBV19 and TRBJ1-2; D is possibly TRBD1 (6 bases). CDR1 and CDR2 (germline): LNHDA, SQIVND (reference sequence). Trimming removed 5 bases at V and 5 bases at J, with 15 bases between. The CDR3 is made up of 14 amino acids. CDR3 coding DNA: TGTGCCAGTAGTCCTTCGACGAGGGGGTATGGCTACACCTTC. This sequence encodes CASSPSTRGYGYTF.

This sequence joins TRBV6-5 and TRBJ2-1, with TRBD2 as a possible D gene (6 bases). The CDR3 runs 13 residues. From germline, CDR1 is MNHEY and CDR2 SVGAGI. V dropped 6 bases and J dropped 10 bases, with 16 bases sitting between them. CDR3 in DNA: TGTGCCAGCAGCCCCGACGGCCGGGGGGAGCAGTTCTTC. This translates into CASSPDGRGEQFF.

The chain uses TRBV9 and TRBJ2-1, with 9 bases aligning to TRBD2. CDR3 length equals 16 residues. Trimming took 3 bases from V and 7 from J; bases not matched to a gene: 11. The V gene's germline CDR1 is SGDLS and CDR2 YYNGEE. CDR3 nucleotide sequence: TGTGCCAGCAGCGGTCGACTAGCGGAGCCCGGAAATGAGCAGTTCTTC. It translates to CASSGRLAEPGNEQFF.

The chain has TRBV28 and TRBJ2-7; tentative D call: TRBD2 (6 bases). Trimming took off 4 bases at V and 3 bases at J, with 13 bases between the two ends. The V gene's germline CDR1 is MDHEN and CDR2 SYDVKM. This CDR3 comprises 14 residues. DNA for the CDR3: TGTGCCAGCAGTTCGGGACGGGAGATCTACGAGCAGTACTTC. Amino acid sequence: CASSSGREIYEQYF. The full variable domain, with the rest looked up from reference TRBV28 and TRBJ2-7, is DVKVTQSSRYLVKRTGEKVFLECVQDMDHENMFWYRQDPGLGLRLIYFSYDVKMKEKGDIPEGYSVSREKKERFSLILESASTNQTSMYLCASSSGREIYEQYFGPGTRLTVT.

The chain recombines TRBV7-3 with TRBJ2-1; D may be TRBD2 (6 bases). Trimming stripped 8 bases from V and 7 bases from J, with 9 bases between. This CDR3 contains 11 residues. Germline CDR1 reads SGHTA; CDR2 reads FQGTGA. The CDR3 sequence is CASGTGNEQFF. In DNA form, the CDR3 reads TGTGCCAGCGGGACTGGGAATGAGCAGTTCTTC.

The chain employs TRBV29-1 and TRBJ2-7; D is possibly TRBD1 (6 bases). The V and J ends lost 5 bases and 3 bases respectively, with 17 bases between them. CDR3 length: 14 residues. Per germline, CDR1 SQVTM and CDR2 ANQGSEA. Here the CDR3 reads CSVKQGVGHYEQYF. The CDR3 DNA reads as TGCAGCGTTAAACAGGGTGTAGGTCACTACGAGCAGTACTTC.

The chain carries TRBV6-5 and TRBJ2-6; no clear D. Trimming took 6 bases from V and 10 from J, leaving 13 bases between them. The CDR3 runs 13 residues. From germline, CDR1 is MNHEY and CDR2 SVGAGI. CDR3 residues: CASSDTWINVLTF. In DNA, the CDR3 is TGTGCCAGCAGCGACACTTGGATTAACGTCCTGACTTTC.